This T cell receptor (beta chain) comes out of a study of T cell changes during pregnancy in multiple sclerosis. Sequencing was performed with immunoSEQ multiplex PCR; in TCRdb, only in-frame clones are kept and a portion is missing. The table lists approximately 23,000 clones, roughly 91% of them singletons. The CDR3 is 14 residues long. V was trimmed by 3 bases and J by 1 base, leaving 10 bases between them. Looked up from germline, CDR1 is SGHTA and CDR2 is FQGNSA. The chain has TRBV7-2 and TRBJ2-7, with TRBD2 as a possible D gene (6 bases). This receptor was taken from a female donor with multiple sclerosis, enrolled in a pregnancy study. The sample consisted of CD8+ T cells from peripheral blood mononuclear cells, taken in the first trimester of pregnancy. DNA of the CDR3: TGTGCCAGCAGCTTGCCGGGACTGTCCTACGAGCAGTACTTC. It codes for CASSLPGLSYEQYF.